These 16 T cell receptor beta chains were all obtained from the same sample, sequenced in a study of blood T cells in healthy people across ages. Combining a sample-barcoded 5' primer with a J-beta primer mix, a second PCR ran for about 6 to 12 cycles. One entry per CDR3 protein, called by TCRdb with MiXCR from the 5' RACE reads. The table has under 1,000,000 distinct CDR3 sequences, under 40% seen once; the top ten hold 13%. The sample was blood. These TCRs come from a man younger than 30 in good health.

This chain uses TRBV4-3 with TRBJ2-1, with a tentative D call TRBD2 (5 bases). Trimming cost V 1 base and J 7 bases, with 14 bases left between them. Germline-derived CDR1 and CDR2 are LGHNA and YSLEER. CDR3 length: 15 residues. CDR3 amino acids: CASSQAGGFRNEQFF. CDR3 in DNA: TGCGCCAGCAGCCAAGCCGGCGGGTTTAGGAATGAGCAGTTCTTC.

The V call is TRBV7-2, the J call TRBJ2-2; possible D gene TRBD2, 5 bases. In germline, CDR1 is SGHTA, CDR2 FQGNSA. V was cut by 5 bases and J by 1 base, with 8 bases left in between. This CDR3 has 14 amino acids. In nucleotides, the CDR3 is TGTGCCAGCAGCCGGAGGATGAACACCGGGGAGCTGTTTTTT. Its protein is CASSRRMNTGELFF.

As concerns this clonotype: One junction end does not reproduce the germline sequence, and a read error may be involved. CDR3 bases: TGTGTCAGCAGCTTTCGGGGGGTCGGAAATGAGCAGTTCTTC. Protein: CVSSFRGVGNEQFF. V is TRBV7-9 and J is TRBJ2-1; 7 bases agree with TRBD2. CDR3 length: 14 residues. Germline V gene sequence: CDR1 SEHNR, CDR2 FQNEAQ (reference sequence).

This clonotype came up once. The chain joins TRBV27 to TRBJ1-6, with D hard to call. Between the trimmed V and J ends, which lost 3 bases and 2 bases, there was a span of 14 bases. Germline CDR1 is MNHEY and CDR2 is SMNVEV (reference sequence). The CDR3 extends over 17 amino acids. DNA for the CDR3: TGTGCCAGCAGTTTTCGGAGTGGGAGCCCCTATAATTCACCCCTCCACTTT. Translation gives CASSFRSGSPYNSPLHF.

This clonotype was detected a few times. This rearrangement joins TRBV4-3 to TRBJ2-1; 7 bases align to TRBD2. The germline V gene encodes CDR1 LGHNA and CDR2 YSLEER. The CDR3 loop spans 16 amino acids. Trimming removed 2 bases from V and 5 bases from J; junction bases left unmatched: 9. CDR3 sequence reads: CASSQNLGEGHNEQFF. In nucleotides, the CDR3 is TGCGCCAGCAGCCAAAACCTCGGGGAGGGGCACAATGAGCAGTTCTTC.

Points on this clonotype: With a much larger clone just one base away, this may be a read error. The rearrangement joins TRBV3-1 to TRBJ2-7; TRBD1 matches at 7 bases. The CDR3 loop spans 16 amino acids. The germline V gene encodes CDR1 LGHDT and CDR2 YNNKEL (reference sequence). Written as DNA, the CDR3 is TGTGCCAGCGGCCAACAACGGACAGGCCCCCACTACGAGCAGTACTTC. It encodes CASGQQRTGPHYEQYF.

This chain uses TRBV7-2 with TRBJ1-1; no definite D call. Trimming pared 7 bases from V and 3 bases from J, leaving 15 bases between. Germline CDR1 SGHTA, CDR2 FQGNSA. CDR3 size: 14 residues. The CDR3 sequence is CASNRDKTYTEAFF. In DNA form, the CDR3 reads TGTGCCAGCAACCGCGACAAGACTTACACTGAAGCTTTCTTT.

This chain connects TRBV28 to TRBJ2-5; perhaps TRBD1 as D (5 bases). V gave up 1 base and J gave up 5 bases, with 14 bases separating them. Germline CDR1 and CDR2: MDHEN and SYDVKM. The CDR3 is 15 residues long. CDR3 loop: CASSLFGLQEETQYF. CDR3 nucleotides: TGTGCCAGCAGTTTATTTGGGCTACAGGAGGAGACCCAGTACTTC.

This clonotype was seen many times. The chain joins TRBV7-2 to TRBJ2-1; possible D gene TRBD1, 5 bases. Germline CDR1 is SGHTA and CDR2 is FQGNSA. V was pared by 0 bases and J by 4 bases, with 7 bases between. The CDR3 length is 14 residues. Written as DNA, the CDR3 is TGTGCCAGCAGCTTAGCGGGGCAGTACAATGAGCAGTTCTTC. Encoded protein: CASSLAGQYNEQFF.

This clonotype was detected ten times or more. The V call is TRBV10-3, the J call TRBJ2-5; D is unclear. V shed 5 bases and J shed 2 bases, with 15 bases lying between them. Germline CDR1 reads ENHRY; CDR2 reads SYGVKD. CDR3 length equals 15 residues. The CDR3 loop reads CAISRAAGPQETQYF. In DNA form, the CDR3 reads TGTGCCATCAGTCGGGCGGCAGGCCCGCAAGAGACCCAGTACTTC.

The chain couples TRBV29-1 to TRBJ2-3; 8 bases fit TRBD2. The CDR3 is 14 residues long. Germline CDR1 SQVTM, CDR2 ANQGSEA. Trimming at V came to 5 bases and at J to 0 bases, leaving 4 bases not matched to a gene. CDR3 nucleotides: TGCAGCGTTCCACTAGCGGCTAGCACAGATACGCAGTATTTT. Translation: CSVPLAASTDTQYF.

This clonotype has only a few counts. The J gene is TRBJ2-1, the V gene TRBV20-1, with D hard to call. This CDR3 comprises 15 residues. Per the germline V gene, CDR1 is DFQATT and CDR2 is SNEGSKA (reference sequence). With 0 bases removed from V and 0 bases from J, the gap between germline ends came to 9 bases. CDR3 region: CSARDARSSYNEQFF. In DNA form, the CDR3 reads TGCAGTGCTAGAGACGCCAGGAGCTCCTACAATGAGCAGTTCTTC.

This clonotype was recorded many times. The CDR3 loop is CASSVGTSRGSSYNEQFF. CDR3 coding DNA: TGTGCCAGCAGCGTAGGGACTAGTCGCGGTAGCTCCTACAATGAGCAGTTCTTC. This chain uses TRBV9 with TRBJ2-1; TRBD2 aligns across 7 bases. The CDR3 consists of 18 residues. The V segment lost 0 bases and the J segment 0 bases; nucleotides outside the gene matches: 9. From germline, CDR1 is SGDLS and CDR2 YYNGEE.

This clonotype was counted only a few times. V is TRBV20-1 and J is TRBJ1-5; 9 nucleotides match TRBD1. With 3 bases clipped from V and 9 bases from J, the junction kept 9 bases outside the gene matches. CDR1 and CDR2 (germline): DFQATT, SNEGSKA (reference sequence). The CDR3 sequence is 14 residues long. CDR3 nucleotide sequence: TGCAGTGCTAGGGCCGACAGGGGGAAAGGGCCCCAGCATTTT. Protein sequence: CSARADRGKGPQHF.

The table lists this clonotype with many counts. The rearrangement joins TRBV4-3 to TRBJ1-2; D call uncertain. V gave up 0 bases and J gave up 0 bases, with 8 bases separating them. CDR1 is LGHNA, CDR2 YSLEER, per germline. The CDR3 runs 15 residues. This CDR3 reads CASSQDSGSNYGYTF. The CDR3 DNA reads TGCGCCAGCAGCCAAGATTCCGGTTCTAACTATGGCTACACCTTC.

This clonotype has ten or more counts. The chain carries TRBV10-3 and TRBJ1-5; 7 bases agree with TRBD1. V was pared by 6 bases and J by 7 bases, with 6 bases of the junction left unmatched. This CDR3 is built from 13 residues. CDR1 ENHRY and CDR2 SYGVKD come from the germline V gene. The CDR3 DNA reads as TGTGCCATCAGCGGAGACAGGGACCAGCCCCAGCATTTT. Protein sequence: CAISGDRDQPQHF.